The 6 T cell receptor beta chains below all came from one sample that was sequenced in a study of regulatory T cells in long-lasting Graves disease. Arm-PCR of CDR3 regions with iRepertoire HTBI primers generated TCR beta libraries. TCRdb used MiXCR to reprocess the multiplex PCR reads, holding one entry per CDR3 protein. The data show 420,000 or so distinct CDR3 sequences, about a sixth seen once. Specified time point: newly diagnosed GD, antithyroid drugs for less than 3 months. After RNA was extracted from PBMCs, the TCR library was made from it. This same sample was also part of a study on T cells in Graves' hyperthyroidism and ophthalmopathy.

The sample here was peripheral blood mononuclear cells (PBMCs), taken at new diagnosis, from a patient treated with antithyroid drugs. The receptors stem from a woman between 18 and 29 years old with Graves disease.

V usage is TRBV5-1 and J usage is TRBJ1-3, with D unclear. V was shortened by 4 bases and J by 1 base, with 12 bases between the two germline ends. The CDR3 runs to 15 residues. Looked up from germline, CDR1 is SGHRS and CDR2 is YFSETQ. For the CDR3, the DNA is TGCGCCAGCAGCGTGGACGGGTTTTCTGGAAACACCATATATTTT. Its translation is CASSVDGFSGNTIYF. Filled out from reference TRBV5-1 and TRBJ1-3, the complete variable domain reads KAGVTQTPRYLIKTRGQQVTLSCSPISGHRSVSWYQQTPGQGLQFLFEYFSETQRNKGNFPGRFSGRQFSNSRSEMNVSTLELGDSALYLCASSVDGFSGNTIYFGEGSWLTVV.

The chain carries TRBV28 and TRBJ2-4; D remains unclear. The CDR3 runs to 15 residues. The V end was cut by 7 bases, the J end by 1 base, with 14 bases between. Germline CDR1 reads MDHEN; CDR2 reads SYDVKM. The DNA of the CDR3 is TGTGCCAGCACCCCGAGATTTTCGGCCAAAAACATTCAGTACTTC. Protein: CASTPRFSAKNIQYF.

This clonotype was seen repeatedly, ten times or more. J is TRBJ2-3 and V is TRBV20-1; TRBD1 aligns across 7 bases. Germline assignment: CDR1 DFQATT and CDR2 SNEGSKA (reference sequence). This CDR3 is built from 16 residues. Trimming took 2 bases from V and 6 from J; bases not matched to a gene: 14. The CDR3 loop reads CSARYSGTAAVDTQYF. The CDR3 nucleotides are TGCAGTGCTAGATACTCCGGGACAGCCGCTGTGGATACGCAGTATTTT.

This clonotype was counted ten times or more. The chain has TRBV11-3 and TRBJ2-1, with unresolved D. CDR3 length: 11 residues. The germline CDR1 and CDR2 sequences are SGHNT and YENEEA. Trimming left V 7 bases short and J 6 bases short, with 7 bases between. The CDR3 region is CASTETNEQFF. The DNA for the CDR3 is TGTGCCAGCACCGAAACCAATGAGCAGTTCTTC. The whole variable domain, remainder taken from reference TRBV11-3 and TRBJ2-1, is EAGVVQSPRYKIIEKKQPVAFWCNPISGHNTLYWYLQNLGQGPELLIRYENEEAVDDSQLPKDRFSAERLKGVDSTLKIQPAELGDSAVYLCASTETNEQFFGPGTRLTVL.

This clonotype showed up many times. The chain carries TRBV3-1 and TRBJ2-7, with TRBD1 identical over 9 bases. Germline V CDR1 and CDR2: LGHDT, YNNKEL (reference sequence). The V gene end was trimmed by 5 bases and the J gene end by 11 bases; junction bases not matched to a gene: 10. This CDR3 contains 13 residues. Here the CDR3 DNA reads TGTGCCAGCAGCGCTCTGGGACAGGGATTGGAGTACTTC. Its protein is CASSALGQGLEYF.

This clonotype was detected ten times or more. The rearrangement links TRBV28 to TRBJ1-2; 7 positions agree with TRBD1. The CDR3 sequence is 13 residues long. The junction had 6 bases not matched to a gene; V was cut back by 7 bases and J by 4 bases. The germline V gene has CDR1 MDHEN and CDR2 SYDVKM. For the CDR3, the DNA is TGTGCCAGCATTCGGGACAGCCGCTATGGCTACACCTTC. As protein: CASIRDSRYGYTF.